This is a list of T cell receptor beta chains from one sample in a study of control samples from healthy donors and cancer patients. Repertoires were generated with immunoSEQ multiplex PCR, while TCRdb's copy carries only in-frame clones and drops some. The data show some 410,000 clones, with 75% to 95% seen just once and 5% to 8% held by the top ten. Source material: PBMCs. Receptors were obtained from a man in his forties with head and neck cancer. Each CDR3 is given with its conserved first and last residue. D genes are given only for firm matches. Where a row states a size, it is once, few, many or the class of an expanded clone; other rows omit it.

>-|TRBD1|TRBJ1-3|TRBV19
TGTGCCATCGCAGACAGGGGGCGCGGAAACACCATATATTTT
CAIADRGRGNTIYF
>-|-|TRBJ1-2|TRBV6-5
TGTGCCAGCAGTTACCTATTCCAGGGGACTAACTATGGCTACACCTTC
CASSYLFQGTNYGYTF
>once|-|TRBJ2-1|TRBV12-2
TGTGCAAGTCGCTTAGTTAGCGTAAGCTCCTACAATGAGCAGTTCTTC
CASRLVSVSSYNEQFF
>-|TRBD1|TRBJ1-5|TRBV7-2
TGTGCCAGCAATATTCTGGGACAGCACAATCAGCCCCAGCATTTT
CASNILGQHNQPQHF
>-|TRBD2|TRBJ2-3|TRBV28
TGTGCCAGCAGTCCCCCGCGGGGGAACACAGATACGCAGTATTTT
CASSPPRGNTDTQYF
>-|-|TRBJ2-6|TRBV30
TGTGCCTGGAGTGTGTCAGGGGCTGGGGCCAACGTCCTGACTTTC
CAWSVSGAGANVLTF
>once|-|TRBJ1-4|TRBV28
TGTGCCAGCAGATATCCAGGGGACGAAAAACTGTTTTTT
CASRYPGDEKLFF
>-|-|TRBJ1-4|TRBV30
TGTGCCTGGATGGCGCGAGGCGCGGGGCGGGCTGAAAAACTGTTTTTT
CAWMARGAGRAEKLFF
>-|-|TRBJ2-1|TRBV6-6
TGTGCCAGCAGTTACTTCATGCCGGGCAATGAGCAGTTCTTC
CASSYFMPGNEQFF
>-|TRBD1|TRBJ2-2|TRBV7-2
TGTGCCAGCAGTCGTTACCGGGGACAGACGAACACCGGGGAGCTGTTTTTT
CASSRYRGQTNTGELFF
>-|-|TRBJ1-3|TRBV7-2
TGTGCCAGCAGCCTTCAAACCGGAGTCCTCTCTGGAAACACCATATATTTT
CASSLQTGVLSGNTIYF
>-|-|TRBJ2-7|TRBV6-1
TGTGCCAGCAGTGAAGGTAGGGCACTCCCCTACGAGCAGTACTTC
CASSEGRALPYEQYF
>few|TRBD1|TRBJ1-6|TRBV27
TGTGCCAGCAGTGGGGACAGGGGGCACAATTCACCCCTCCACTTT
CASSGDRGHNSPLHF
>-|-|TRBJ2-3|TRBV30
TGTGCCTGGACGGACCGGATAGATACGCAGTATTTT
CAWTDRIDTQYF
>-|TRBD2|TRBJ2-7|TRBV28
TGTGCCAGCAGGCCGGGACTAGCGGGGACATACGAGCAGTACTTC
CASRPGLAGTYEQYF
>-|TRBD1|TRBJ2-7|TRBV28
TGTGCCAGCAGTTTAAACTTCAGGGACAGAGATGCCTACGAGCAGTACTTC
CASSLNFRDRDAYEQYF
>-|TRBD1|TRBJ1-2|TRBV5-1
TGCGCCAGCAGCTTGGGACAGGGCGGCCCCTATGGCTACACCTTC
CASSLGQGGPYGYTF
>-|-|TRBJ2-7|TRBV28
TGTGCCAGCGGGAGTGCCAACTACGAGCAGTACTTC
CASGSANYEQYF
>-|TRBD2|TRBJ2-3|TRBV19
TGTGCCAGTAGGAGACTAGCGGGAGGGACAGATACGCAGTATTTT
CASRRLAGGTDTQYF
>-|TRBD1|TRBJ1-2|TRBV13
TGTGCCAGCAGCGAAAGCGGGGACAGGTCAGGGCGTTCTAACTATGGCTACACCTTC
CASSESGDRSGRSNYGYTF
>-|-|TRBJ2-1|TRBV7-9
TGTGCCAGCAGCTCCCCCTCCGGGACACACTCCTACAATGAGCAGTTCTTC
CASSSPSGTHSYNEQFF
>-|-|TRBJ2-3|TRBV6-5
TGTGCCAGCATTTCGCGGGAAGTCACAGATACGCAGTATTTT
CASISREVTDTQYF
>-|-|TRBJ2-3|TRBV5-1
TGCGCCAGCAGCGGGGTGACAGGTGATGGGTCAGATACGCAGTATTTT
CASSGVTGDGSDTQYF
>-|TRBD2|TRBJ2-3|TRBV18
TGTGCCAGCTCACCAATAGGACTAGCGGGAGCCGGGGGCACAGATACGCAGTATTTT
CASSPIGLAGAGGTDTQYF
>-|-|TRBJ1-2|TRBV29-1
TGCAGCGTTGACGAGGGGCGCGACAGGCGGGCCTATGGCTACACCTTC
CSVDEGRDRRAYGYTF
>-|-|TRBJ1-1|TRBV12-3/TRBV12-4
TGTGCCAGCAGGCCGAACAGGAACACTGAAGCTTTCTTT
CASRPNRNTEAFF
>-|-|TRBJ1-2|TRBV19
TGTGCCAGTTCTGTCCCCAACTATGGCTACACCTTC
CASSVPNYGYTF
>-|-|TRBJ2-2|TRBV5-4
TGTGCCAGCAGCTTGGCCGAGGTAACCGGGGAGCTGTTTTTT
CASSLAEVTGELFF
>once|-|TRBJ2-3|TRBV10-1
TGCGCCAGCAGCCAGGGTCGGGATACGCAGTATTTT
CASSQGRDTQYF
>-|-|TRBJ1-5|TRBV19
TGTGCCAGTAGTACGCAGGGGAATCAGCCCCAGCATTTT
CASSTQGNQPQHF
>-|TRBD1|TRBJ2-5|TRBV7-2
TGTGCCAGCAGCTTCCCGGGGGGACAGGGTTTGGAGACCCAGTACTTC
CASSFPGGQGLETQYF
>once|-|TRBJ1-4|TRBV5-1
TGCGCCAGCAGCTTGGTCTCCGGTCAGGCTAATGAAAAACTGTTTTTT
CASSLVSGQANEKLFF
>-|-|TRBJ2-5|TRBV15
TGTGCCACCAGCAGAGCGAACAGTCAAGAGACCCAGTACTTC
CATSRANSQETQYF
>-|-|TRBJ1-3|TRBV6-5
TGTGCCAGCAGTTACACCCCCAGCTCTGGAAACACCATATATTTT
CASSYTPSSGNTIYF
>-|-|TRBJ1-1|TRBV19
TGTGCCAGTAGTATCGTAAACGCGGACACTGAAGCTTTCTTT
CASSIVNADTEAFF
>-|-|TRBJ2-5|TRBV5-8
TGTGCCAGCAGCACCCGGCGGGGCGGGGAGACCCAGTACTTC
CASSTRRGGETQYF
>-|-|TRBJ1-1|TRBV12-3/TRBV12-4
TGTGCCAGCAGTTTCCAGGGCACTGAAGCTTTCTTT
CASSFQGTEAFF
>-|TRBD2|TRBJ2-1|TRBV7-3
TGTGCCAGCAGCCCAGGGACTAGTTATGAGCAGTTCTTC
CASSPGTSYEQFF
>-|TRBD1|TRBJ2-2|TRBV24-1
TGTGCCACCAGTGATCGGGACAGGGGCACCGGGGAGCTGTTTTTT
CATSDRDRGTGELFF
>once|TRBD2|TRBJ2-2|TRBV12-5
TGTGCCACGCACTCAGGGACTAGCGGTAACACCGGGGAGCTGTTTTTT
CATHSGTSGNTGELFF
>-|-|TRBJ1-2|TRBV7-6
TGTGCCAGCAGTCCCATAGGGGCCGGAGGAGGCTACACCTTC
CASSPIGAGGGYTF
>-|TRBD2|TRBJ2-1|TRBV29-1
TGCAGCGTTGTACTAGCGTTGTACAATGAGCAGTTCTTC
CSVVLALYNEQFF
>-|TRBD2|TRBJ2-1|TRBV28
TGTGCCAGCCCCCCGAGTAGCGGGAGTTGGGATGAGCAGTTCTTC
CASPPSSGSWDEQFF
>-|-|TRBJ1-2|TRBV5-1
TGCGCCAGCAGCTTGGGTAGGGTTGGCTACACCTTC
CASSLGRVGYTF
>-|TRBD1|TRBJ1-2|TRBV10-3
TGTGCCATCAGTGCGAGACAGGGTACCGACAACTATGGCTACACCTTC
CAISARQGTDNYGYTF
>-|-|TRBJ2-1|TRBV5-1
TGCGCCAGCAGCCCCTACAACGGGGATTACAATGAGCAGTTCTTC
CASSPYNGDYNEQFF
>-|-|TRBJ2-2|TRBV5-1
TGCGCCAGCAGCCCCGTAGGGGGGGGGAACACCGGGGAGCTGTTTTTT
CASSPVGGGNTGELFF
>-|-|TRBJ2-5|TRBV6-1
TGTGCCAGCAGTGGTTACGTTGGACAATCTTCCCGGGAGACCCAGTACTTC
CASSGYVGQSSRETQYF
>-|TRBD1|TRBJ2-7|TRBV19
TGTGCCAGTAGTACGGGGTGGGACAGTTCTACCTACGAGCAGTACTTC
CASSTGWDSSTYEQYF
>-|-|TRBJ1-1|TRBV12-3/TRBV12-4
TGTGCCAGCAGCCCGTTTGGGACTGAAGCTTTCTTT
CASSPFGTEAFF
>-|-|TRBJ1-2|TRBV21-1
TGTGCCAGCAGCAGACCGCCGGTCAGTCCTCCGCCAGACTATGGCTACACCTTC
CASSRPPVSPPPDYGYTF
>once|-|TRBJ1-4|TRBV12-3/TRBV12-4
TGTGCCAGCAGTGAGGAGGGGGGAAAACTGTTTTTT
CASSEEGGKLFF
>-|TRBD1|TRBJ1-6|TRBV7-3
TGTGCCAGCAGCTTTTCCGGGACAGGGAGGACACCCCTCCACTTT
CASSFSGTGRTPLHF